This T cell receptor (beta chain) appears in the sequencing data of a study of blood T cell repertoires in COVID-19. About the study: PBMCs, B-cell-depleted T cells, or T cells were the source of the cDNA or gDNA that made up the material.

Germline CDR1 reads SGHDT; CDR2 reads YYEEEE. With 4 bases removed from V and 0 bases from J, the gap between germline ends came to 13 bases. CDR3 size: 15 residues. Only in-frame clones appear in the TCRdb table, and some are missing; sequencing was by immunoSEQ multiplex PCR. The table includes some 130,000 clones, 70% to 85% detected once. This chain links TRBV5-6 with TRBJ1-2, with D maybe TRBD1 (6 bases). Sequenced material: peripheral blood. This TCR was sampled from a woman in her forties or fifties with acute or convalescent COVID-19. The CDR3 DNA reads TGTGCCAGCAGCACCGGACAGCGCACTAACTATGGCTACACCTTC. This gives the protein CASSTGQRTNYGYTF.